This T cell receptor beta chain stems from a study of post-analysis software for immune sequencing data. This clonotype showed up just a few times. Researchers reported that TCR beta cDNA libraries carried unique molecular identifiers. In TCRdb, the PCR reads were re-called with MiXCR into one record per CDR3 protein. The data contain roughly 200,000 distinct CDR3 sequences, 29% of them singletons. The specimen sequenced was blood. This clonotype originated in a girl aged 2 to 17 with multiple sclerosis.

The CDR3 region is CASSFGSSPRNSPLHF. The DNA of the CDR3 is TGTGCCAGCAGCTTTGGATCCTCTCCTAGAAATTCACCCCTCCACTTT. The chain combines TRBV5-4 with TRBJ1-6; unclear D gene. V was shortened by 2 bases and J by 7 bases, with 16 bases between the two germline ends. Per germline, CDR1 SGHNT and CDR2 YYREEE (reference sequence). This CDR3 has 16 residues.